This TCR beta chain is from a study of blood T cells in healthy people across ages. Remarks on this clonotype: Its antigen is still unknown.

Isolation recovered at least 7 million PBMCs from every sample. Study observations and caveats: Strong correlation existed between TCR beta diversity and naive T cell percentage.

The CDR3 runs 15 residues. Trimming shortened V by 7 bases and J by 1 base, and 14 bases separated the two germline ends. The use of a sample-barcoded 5' primer and a J-beta primer mix characterized a second PCR of about 7 to 12 cycles. Carrying 12 random nucleotides, a template-switch adaptor labeled each individual cDNA molecule. Per sample, CDR3-containing paired-end reads numbered at least 2.5 million. TCRdb re-called the 5' RACE reads through MiXCR, storing one row per CDR3 protein. The table records approximately 2,000,000 distinct CDR3 sequences, 30% to 40% of them present only once. The clonotype was recovered from a human donor in good health. The chain carries TRBV12-3 or TRBV12-4 and TRBJ2-1, with D tentatively TRBD1 or TRBD2 (5 bases each). The sequenced sample was blood. The CDR3 sequence: CASNKGSLSYNEQFF. CDR3 DNA: TGTGCCAGCAACAAGGGGAGTCTGTCCTACAATGAGCAGTTCTTC.